Shown below are 30 T cell receptor beta chains from a single sample sequenced in a study of blood T cells in healthy people across ages. Next came a second PCR, run for roughly 7 to 12 cycles, which used a sample-barcoded 5' primer along with a J-beta primer mix. TCRdb redid the calling of the 5' RACE reads with MiXCR, one entry per CDR3 protein. The sample has over 550,000 distinct CDR3 sequences; about 30% are singletons. The sequenced material came from blood. These TCRs come from a woman of 80 years or more in good health.

This clonotype appeared a few times. The chain couples TRBV2 to TRBJ2-3; 7 nucleotides match TRBD1. The CDR3 spans 15 residues. CDR1 is SNHLY and CDR2 is FYNNEI in the germline V gene. The V gene end was trimmed by 6 bases and the J gene end by 4 bases; junction bases not matched to a gene: 10. The CDR3 spells CASRGPTGRSDTQYF. CDR3 DNA sequence: TGTGCCAGCAGGGGACCGACAGGGCGTTCAGATACGCAGTATTTT.

The V call is TRBV18, the J call TRBJ2-7; D is undetermined. CDR1 and CDR2 from the germline V gene are KGHSH and LQKENI. The V end was cut by 2 bases, the J end by 5 bases, with 10 bases between. CDR3 length equals 13 residues. CDR3 in amino acids: CASSPGLMNEQYF. In nucleotides, the CDR3 is TGTGCCAGCTCACCAGGGCTAATGAACGAGCAGTACTTC.

The sample holds many counts of this clonotype. This chain connects TRBV5-1 to TRBJ2-1, with D possibly matching TRBD1 (6 bases). The V end lost 1 base, the J end lost 3 bases, and 14 bases lay between the germline ends. Per the germline V gene, CDR1 is SGHRS and CDR2 is YFSETQ. The CDR3 has 16 amino acids. CDR3 nucleotide sequence: TGCGCCAGCAGCTTGTTATCAGGGGCGGGCTACAATGAGCAGTTCTTC. It yields the protein CASSLLSGAGYNEQFF.

In the case of this clonotype: Given a much more abundant clone one base away, this may be a read error. The rearrangement links TRBV27 to TRBJ2-1; 9 bases are shared with TRBD1. This CDR3 contains 15 residues. From germline, CDR1 is MNHEY and CDR2 SMNVEV (reference sequence). CDR3 loop: CTSSSGTGPYNEQFF. Here the CDR3 DNA reads TGTACCAGCTCTTCCGGGACAGGGCCGTACAATGAGCAGTTCTTC.

There are many counts of this clonotype. The rearrangement joins TRBV27 to TRBJ2-1; TRBD2 matches 15 bases. CDR3 size: 16 residues. After removal of 6 bases from V and 7 bases from J, the junction contained 7 bases not matched to a gene. Germline CDR1 and CDR2: MNHEY and SMNVEV (reference sequence). CDR3 sequence reads: CASRPGLAGGRNEQFF. The CDR3 DNA is TGTGCCAGCAGACCAGGACTAGCGGGGGGGCGGAATGAGCAGTTCTTC.

Many counts were recorded for this clonotype. The chain combines TRBV2 with TRBJ2-3; no definite D call. V lost 2 bases to trimming and J lost 0 bases, with 9 bases between them. CDR3 length: 15 amino acids. Germline V gene lookup returns CDR1 SNHLY and CDR2 FYNNEI. In nucleotides, the CDR3 is TGTGCCAGCAGTGAACAAGGGCGCAGCACAGATACGCAGTATTTT. Protein sequence: CASSEQGRSTDTQYF.

This clonotype occurred many times. The gene calls are TRBV9 and TRBJ2-1, with a weak D call TRBD1 (5 bases). Germline CDR1 SGDLS, CDR2 YYNGEE. V was clipped by 4 bases and J by 0 bases, with 14 bases between them. CDR3 length: 16 amino acids. Here the CDR3 DNA reads TGTGCCAGCAGCCCAGCAAAGGGGTCCTCCTACAATGAGCAGTTCTTC. Protein: CASSPAKGSSYNEQFF.

Concerning this clonotype: A much larger clone lies a single base off, so this may be a read error. The rearrangement uses TRBV5-1 and TRBJ2-3; possible D gene TRBD2, 6 bases. The CDR3 totals 16 residues. The V end was cut by 0 bases, the J end by 6 bases, with 17 bases between. Per the germline V gene, CDR1 is SGHRS and CDR2 is YFSETQ. Here the CDR3 DNA reads TGCGCCAGCAGCTTGGCAGGTCCTGGGAGGTTGGATACGCAGTATTTT. Its protein is CASSLAGPGRLDTQYF.

This clonotype was counted ten times or more. V usage is TRBV20-1 and J usage is TRBJ1-2; perhaps TRBD1 as D (5 bases). CDR3 length: 15 amino acids. Germline CDR1 and CDR2: DFQATT and SNEGSKA (reference sequence). V lost 1 base to trimming and J lost 3 bases, with 15 bases between them. CDR3 residues: CSARVWDFYDYGYTF. The CDR3 bases are TGCAGTGCTAGAGTTTGGGACTTTTACGACTATGGCTACACCTTC.

In its sample, this clonotype was seen many times. This chain uses TRBV5-1 with TRBJ1-2; 7 nucleotides match TRBD1. V trimming: 3 bases; J trimming: 2 bases; junction bases outside the gene matches: 7. This CDR3 is built from 15 residues. Germline V gene data show CDR1 as SGHRS and CDR2 as YFSETQ. The CDR3 nucleotides are TGCGCCAGCAGCTCAACCGGGACAGCGAACTATGGCTACACCTTC. Translating it yields CASSSTGTANYGYTF. Looking up the rest from reference TRBV5-1 and TRBJ1-2 gives the full variable domain: KAGVTQTPRYLIKTRGQQVTLSCSPISGHRSVSWYQQTPGQGLQFLFEYFSETQRNKGNFPGRFSGRQFSNSRSEMNVSTLELGDSALYLCASSSTGTANYGYTFGSGTRLTVV.

As for this clonotype: This may arise from a read error, as a much more abundant clone is one base away. V usage is TRBV6-4 and J usage is TRBJ2-7; possible D gene TRBD2, 6 bases. Germline V gives CDR1 MRHNA, CDR2 SNTAGT. V was clipped by 8 bases and J by 12 bases, with 17 bases between them. CDR3 size: 11 residues. CDR3 region: CASYSGGKWYF. The CDR3 DNA reads as TGTGCCAGCTACTCCGGGGGAAAATGGTACTTC.

Note on this clonotype: Compared with germline, one end of the junction differs, possibly owing to a read error. The rearrangement links TRBV12-3 or TRBV12-4 to TRBJ2-3; D is perhaps TRBD2 (6 bases). There are 14 residues in the CDR3. The CDR3 nucleotides are TGTGCCAGCAGTATAGCGGCCCGCACAGATACGCAGTATTTT. Amino acid sequence: CASSIAARTDTQYF.

This clonotype was seen more than once but under ten times. The V call is TRBV2, the J call TRBJ2-7; 8 nucleotides agree with TRBD2. The junction had 10 bases not matched to a gene; V was cut back by 3 bases and J by 6 bases. This CDR3 comprises 15 residues. Per the germline V gene, CDR1 is SNHLY and CDR2 is FYNNEI. CDR3 region: CASSDFGGGTSEQYF. The CDR3 DNA reads as TGTGCCAGCAGTGACTTTGGCGGGGGGACTAGCGAGCAGTACTTC.

Concerning this clonotype: This may be a read error: a much more frequent sequence differs by one nucleotide. This chain links TRBV5-1 with TRBJ2-1; D is undetermined. The DNA end favors TRBJ2-7, so the J call may be wrong. The CDR3 totals 15 residues. The V gene's germline CDR1 is SGHRS and CDR2 YFSETQ. CDR3 sequence: CASSLAAGSYNEQYF. As DNA, the CDR3 is TGCGCCAGCAGCTTGGCGGCCGGGTCCTACAATGAGCAGTACTTC.

The chain employs TRBV20-1 and TRBJ1-3; TRBD1 matches at 7 bases. There are 13 residues in the CDR3. The J segment lost 2 bases and the V segment lost 7 bases, leaving 5 bases of the junction unmatched. The V gene's germline CDR1 is DFQATT and CDR2 SNEGSKA (reference sequence). The CDR3 coding sequence is TGCAGTGGCAGGGGGGGGACTGGAAACACCATATATTTT. Protein product: CSGRGGTGNTIYF.

With respect to this clonotype: This may be a read error, as it is one base from a much larger clone. This sequence joins TRBV14 and TRBJ2-1; the D gene is possibly TRBD2 (6 bases). Trimming shortened V by 4 bases and J by 13 bases, and 20 bases separated the two germline ends. CDR1 is SGHDN and CDR2 is FVKESK in the germline V gene. This CDR3 spans 14 amino acids. The CDR3 reads CASSPGLPGETQFF. The CDR3 coding sequence is TGTGCCAGCAGCCCGGGACTCCCCGGAGAGACCCAGTTCTTC.

This clonotype was detected many times. The chain is built from TRBV4-1 and TRBJ2-1, with D perhaps TRBD2 (6 bases). The CDR3 is made up of 12 amino acids. Trimming removed 4 bases from V and 9 bases from J, with 10 bases in between. The V gene's germline CDR1 is MGHRA and CDR2 YSYEKL. In DNA, the CDR3 is TGCGCCAGCAGCCGCTCCGGGAGTGAGCAGTTCTTC. Amino acids: CASSRSGSEQFF.

The chain is built from TRBV6-2 or TRBV6-3 and TRBJ2-7, with TRBD1 matching over 8 bases. The V and J ends lost 5 bases and 5 bases, in that order; junction bases with no gene match: 11. The CDR3 runs to 15 residues. Germline CDR1 and CDR2: MNHEY and SVGEGT. The CDR3 nucleotides are TGTGCCAGCAGTCCCCCGGACAGGGAGTCCCACGAGCAGTACTTC. This translates into CASSPPDRESHEQYF.

This clonotype was counted ten times or more. V gene TRBV7-2 combines with J gene TRBJ2-6, with 10 bases aligning to TRBD1. Losses at the gene ends were 5 bases for V and 1 base for J; bases not matched to a gene: 8. CDR3 length equals 18 residues. CDR1 SGHTA and CDR2 FQGNSA come from the germline V gene. The CDR3 protein is CASSPSRDRGSGANVLTF. The DNA for the CDR3 is TGTGCCAGCAGCCCAAGCCGGGACAGGGGTTCTGGGGCCAACGTCCTGACTTTC.

This clonotype has more than one count but fewer than ten. J is TRBJ2-1 and V is TRBV4-3; no reliable D call. The DNA end is more similar to TRBJ2-7, so the J call may be wrong. This CDR3 has 17 residues. Germline-derived CDR1 and CDR2 are LGHNA and YSLEER. CDR3 in amino acids: CASSQDRTTSSYNEQYF. CDR3 nucleotide sequence: TGCGCCAGCAGCCAAGATAGGACGACGAGCTCCTACAATGAGCAGTACTTC.

The CDR3 coding sequence is TGTGCCAGCAGCAAGACCCCAGGGGCCAGCTCCTACAATGAGCAGTACTTC. Protein sequence: CASSKTPGASSYNEQYF. The chain carries TRBV7-2 and TRBJ2-1, with D tentatively TRBD1 (6 bases). The last part of the DNA fits TRBJ2-7 better; the J call may be wrong. The germline V gene encodes CDR1 SGHTA and CDR2 FQGNSA. CDR3 length equals 17 residues.

Here the CDR3 DNA reads TGTGCCAGCAGCTTATCCCCTATGTACAATGAGCAGTTCTTC. Translation gives CASSLSPMYNEQFF. V is TRBV11-2 and J is TRBJ2-1; no clear D. The CDR3 sequence is 14 residues long. Trimming left V 2 bases short and J 4 bases short, with 9 bases between. CDR1 is SGHAT, CDR2 FQNNGV, per germline.

In this sample, this clonotype turned up many times. V is TRBV4-3 and J is TRBJ2-1; D unresolved. Trimming took 1 base from V and 4 from J, leaving 8 bases between them. This CDR3 contains 14 residues. The germline V gene encodes CDR1 LGHNA and CDR2 YSLEER. CDR3 protein: CASSQGGRYNEQFF. For the CDR3, the DNA is TGCGCCAGCAGCCAAGGGGGAAGATACAATGAGCAGTTCTTC.

Worth noting for this clonotype: Being one base from a much bigger clone, this may be a read error. This chain joins TRBV27 and TRBJ2-1; D call uncertain. The CDR3 contains 15 residues. Germline V gives CDR1 MNHEY, CDR2 SMNVEV (reference sequence). V lost 11 bases and J 0 bases, leaving 17 bases between the germline ends. The CDR3 sequence is CAASAVWTSYNEQFF. The DNA for the CDR3 is TGTGCCGCCTCTGCAGTATGGACCTCCTACAATGAGCAGTTCTTC.

This clonotype was counted a single time. The rearrangement joins TRBV7-8 to TRBJ2-7; TRBD2 might be the D (5 bases). The J call may be faulty, since TRBJ2-5 better matches the DNA end. The germline gives CDR1 SGHVS, CDR2 FQNEAQ. The CDR3 has 15 amino acids. The CDR3, as DNA: TGTGCCAGCAGCTTAGCAGGGTCGAACCGGGGGACCCAGTACTTC. It specifies CASSLAGSNRGTQYF.

Of note for this clonotype: This may stem from a read error, because a much larger clone lies one nucleotide away. The rearrangement uses TRBV12-3 or TRBV12-4 and TRBJ1-1, with unresolved D. CDR3 length equals 13 residues. The CDR3 DNA reads as TGTGCTGCAAAAAACCTCCAGGACACTGAAGCTTTCTTT. As protein: CAAKNLQDTEAFF.

The chain recombines TRBV5-1 with TRBJ2-3, with TRBD2 matching over 8 bases. This CDR3 spans 16 amino acids. Trimming removed 0 bases from V and 4 bases from J; junction bases left unmatched: 7. In germline, CDR1 is SGHRS, CDR2 YFSETQ. CDR3 loop: CASSLETSASPDTQYF. In nucleotides, the CDR3 is TGCGCCAGCAGCTTGGAGACTAGCGCTAGCCCAGATACGCAGTATTTT.

At least ten counts were recorded for this clonotype. The V call is TRBV12-3 or TRBV12-4, the J call TRBJ2-5; D uncertain. This CDR3 comprises 13 residues. V was pared by 2 bases and J by 5 bases, with 9 bases between. The CDR3 DNA is TGTGCCAGCAGTTTACTTGCCAGGGAGACCCAGTACTTC. Translation gives CASSLLARETQYF.

With regard to this clonotype: With a much larger clone just one base away, this may be a read error. This chain joins TRBV10-3 and TRBJ2-5; TRBD1 is a possible D gene (6 bases). With 8 bases removed from V and 11 bases from J, the gap between germline ends came to 30 bases. Germline V gives CDR1 ENHRY, CDR2 SYGVKD. This CDR3 spans 16 amino acids. As DNA, the CDR3 is TGTGCCATCCGGGGACACCTTCCGGGGACACGAGGGGAGCAGTACTTC. It encodes CAIRGHLPGTRGEQYF.

V gene TRBV28 combines with J gene TRBJ2-5; possible D gene TRBD1, 6 bases. The germline V and J ends were trimmed by 7 bases and 11 bases, with 23 bases remaining between them. Germline values: CDR1 MDHEN, CDR2 SYDVKM. The CDR3 covers 14 residues. CDR3 DNA: TGTGCCAGCAAGACTGGGGGCTCCTACAATGAGCAGTACTTC. Encoded protein: CASKTGGSYNEQYF.